These 13 T cell receptor beta chains came from one sample sequenced in a study of cytomegalovirus exposure and HLA in healthy donors. The PCR ran on 60 Vbeta and 13 Jbeta primers. The data were produced by immunoSEQ multiplex PCR, yet TCRdb's version contains in-frame clones alone and is incomplete. The table lists fewer than 150,000 clones, roughly four fifths of them singletons. Sequencing was done on a sample of PBMCs. Receptor source: a woman between 18 and 30 years old in good health and CMV-seronegative.

The V and J genes are TRBV29-1 and TRBJ2-3; 9 bases line up with TRBD2. The CDR3 runs 16 residues. Germline assignment: CDR1 SQVTM and CDR2 ANQGSEA. Trimming removed 3 bases from V and 5 bases from J; junction bases left unmatched: 12. This CDR3 is CSVEASGVKGIDTQYF. CDR3 DNA sequence: TGCAGCGTTGAGGCTAGCGGGGTTAAAGGAATAGATACGCAGTATTTT.

Here the CDR3 DNA reads TGTGCCAGCAGCCAAGGACAGGTGGGCAATGAGCAGTTCTTC. This gives the protein CASSQGQVGNEQFF. The chain has TRBV7-2 and TRBJ2-1; 7 nucleotides match TRBD1. This CDR3 is 14 amino acids long. V was clipped by 5 bases and J by 6 bases; unmatched bases: 7. Per the germline V gene, CDR1 is SGHTA and CDR2 is FQGNSA.

This sequence joins TRBV6-5 and TRBJ1-1; D is ambiguous. There are 15 residues in the CDR3. V was pared by 4 bases and J by 2 bases, with 14 bases between. The germline V gene encodes CDR1 MNHEY and CDR2 SVGAGI. The CDR3 spells CASSSLPRENTEAFF. The CDR3 nucleotides are TGTGCCAGCAGTTCCCTCCCCCGGGAAAACACTGAAGCTTTCTTT.

The rearrangement joins TRBV5-1 to TRBJ2-1; 14 bases line up with TRBD2. V shed 4 bases and J 4 bases; nucleotides not matched to a gene: 4. This CDR3 region has 16 residues. Germline V gene sequence: CDR1 SGHRS, CDR2 YFSETQ. The CDR3 nucleotides are TGCGCCAGCAGCAGCAGGACTAGCGGGGGGTACAATGAGCAGTTCTTC. Translated, it gives CASSSRTSGGYNEQFF.

This chain joins TRBV19 and TRBJ1-3; D ambiguous. Trimming removed 8 bases from V and 4 bases from J, with 18 bases in between. Germline lookup yields CDR1 LNHDA and CDR2 SQIVND (reference sequence). CDR3 size: 15 residues. CDR3 in DNA: TGTGCCAGTTCTCGGACTGCAACGGAAGGAAACACCATATATTTT. Its translation is CASSRTATEGNTIYF.

J is TRBJ1-1 and V is TRBV19, with D maybe TRBD1 (6 bases). Trimming took 1 base from V and 1 from J, leaving 13 bases between them. Germline V gene lookup returns CDR1 LNHDA and CDR2 SQIVND (reference sequence). The CDR3 runs to 16 residues. CDR3 protein: CASSIGGGRGNTEAFF. The CDR3, as DNA: TGTGCCAGTAGTATAGGTGGTGGCAGGGGGAACACTGAAGCTTTCTTT.

This clone has more than one count but fewer than ten. V is TRBV7-9 and J is TRBJ1-4; 7 nucleotides agree with TRBD1. The CDR3 loop spans 14 amino acids. Germline V gene data show CDR1 as SEHNR and CDR2 as FQNEAQ (reference sequence). Germline trimming cut 3 bases from V and 2 bases from J; bases unmatched to any gene: 0. CDR3 loop: CASSLTGTNEKLFF. DNA of the CDR3: TGTGCCAGCAGCTTGACAGGGACTAATGAAAAACTGTTTTTT. The full variable domain, in which reference TRBV7-9 and TRBJ1-4 provide the parts outside the CDR3, is DTGVSQNPRHKITKRGQNVTFRCDPISEHNRLYWYRQTLGQGPEFLTYFQNEAQLEKSRLLSDRFSAERPKGSFSTLEIQRTEQGDSAMYLCASSLTGTNEKLFFGSGTQLSVL.

V and J are TRBV6-4 and TRBJ2-5; 10 bases map to TRBD2. The CDR3 is made up of 17 amino acids. Germline loops: CDR1 MRHNA, CDR2 SNTAGT. V was clipped by 10 bases and J by 5 bases; unmatched bases: 19. CDR3 bases: TGTGCCACTGCAGGGAGTCGTAAGCGGGAGGGCATCGAGACCCAGTACTTC. Its protein product is CATAGSRKREGIETQYF.

This chain links TRBV30 with TRBJ1-4; D not resolved. The germline CDR1 and CDR2 sequences are GTSNPN and SVGIG (reference sequence). Trimming removed 3 bases at V and 8 bases at J, with 13 bases between. The CDR3 has 13 residues. CDR3 loop: CAWRTRGIEKLFF. The CDR3 bases are TGTGCCTGGAGGACGCGGGGTATAGAAAAACTGTTTTTT.

The chain carries TRBV18 and TRBJ1-1; 7 nucleotides align to TRBD1. This CDR3 has 12 residues. Losses at the gene ends were 9 bases for V and 4 bases for J; bases not matched to a gene: 5. Per the germline V gene, CDR1 is KGHSH and CDR2 is LQKENI. The DNA for the CDR3 is TGTGCCAGTCGACAGGGAGCCACTGAAGCTTTCTTT. Protein sequence: CASRQGATEAFF.

This sequence joins TRBV15 and TRBJ1-4, with 7 positions matching TRBD1. The CDR3 has 15 residues. V lost 2 bases and J lost 3; bases outside the gene matches: 3. The V gene's germline CDR1 is LNHNV and CDR2 YYDKDF (reference sequence). In DNA form, the CDR3 reads TGTGCCACCAGCAGACTCAGGGGGTCTAATGAAAAACTGTTTTTT. Protein product: CATSRLRGSNEKLFF.

The chain links TRBV4-3 to TRBJ2-1, with a tentative D call TRBD1 (6 bases). The V end lost 0 bases, the J end lost 8 bases, and 17 bases lay between the germline ends. From germline, CDR1 is LGHNA and CDR2 YSLEER. The CDR3 runs to 16 residues. In nucleotides, the CDR3 is TGCGCCAGCAGCCAAGATCCGGCTAGGGGGTCGGATGAGCAGTTCTTC. It is translated as CASSQDPARGSDEQFF.

The J gene is TRBJ1-1, the V gene TRBV29-1; D remains ambiguous. This CDR3 has 13 amino acids. CDR1 and CDR2 from the germline V gene are SQVTM and ANQGSEA. V was trimmed by 4 bases and J by 0 bases, leaving 9 bases between them. The CDR3 DNA is TGCAGCGTTGTCACAGATTTGAACACTGAAGCTTTCTTT. Its protein product is CSVVTDLNTEAFF.